The T cell receptor beta chain described here comes from a study of control samples from healthy donors and cancer patients. TCRdb's table, derived via immunoSEQ multiplex PCR, lists solely in-frame clones and lacks some. The sample has 90,000 to 110,000 clones; about four fifths are singletons. V dropped 6 bases and J dropped 3; count of bases not matched to a gene: 7. Germline V gene lookup returns CDR1 MNHNY and CDR2 SVGAGI (reference sequence). The CDR3 spans 14 residues. This receptor was identified in a woman aged 45-60 years in good health. Sequencing was done on a sample of blood. The genes are TRBV6-6 and TRBJ2-7, with 8 bases matching TRBD1. DNA for the CDR3: TGTGCCAGCAGACGCGACAGGGGCCTCTACGAGCAGTACTTC. Protein product: CASRRDRGLYEQYF.